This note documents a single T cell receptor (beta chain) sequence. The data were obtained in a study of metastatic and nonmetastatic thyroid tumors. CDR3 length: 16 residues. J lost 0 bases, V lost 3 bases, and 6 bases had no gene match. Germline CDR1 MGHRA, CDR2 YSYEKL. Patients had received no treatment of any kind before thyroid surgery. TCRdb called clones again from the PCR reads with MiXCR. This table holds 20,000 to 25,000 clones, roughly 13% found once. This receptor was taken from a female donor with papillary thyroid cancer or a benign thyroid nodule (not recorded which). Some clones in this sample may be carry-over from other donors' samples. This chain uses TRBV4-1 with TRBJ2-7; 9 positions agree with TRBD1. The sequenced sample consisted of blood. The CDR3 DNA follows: TGCGCCAGCAGCCATCAGGCGGGACAGGGCTCCTACGAGCAGTACTTC. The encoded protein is CASSHQAGQGSYEQYF.